Listed here are 20 T cell receptor beta chains from one sample, sequenced in a study of radiotherapy plus CTLA-4 blockade in lung cancer. Some clones are missing from TCRdb's copy, which holds only in-frame ones; the method was immunoSEQ multiplex PCR. The table shows 80,000 to 100,000 clones, with 80% to 85% occurring only once. The specimen comprised peripheral blood, sampled from a patient treated with radiotherapy plus ipilimumab. These receptors all come from a human donor with non-small cell lung cancer who had a partial response to radiotherapy plus ipilimumab.

The genes are TRBV29-1 and TRBJ2-7; TRBD1 agrees at 11 bases. With V trimmed by 7 bases and J by 6 bases, 8 bases remained unmatched. The CDR3 covers 13 residues. Germline-derived CDR1 and CDR2 are SQVTM and ANQGSEA. This CDR3 reads CSAEGQGVPEQYF. CDR3 DNA: TGCAGCGCCGAGGGACAGGGGGTTCCCGAGCAGTACTTC.

The sample holds a few counts of this clone. The chain carries TRBV11-2 and TRBJ2-1; 10 bases fit TRBD1. The CDR3 sequence is 14 residues long. Germline assignment: CDR1 SGHAT and CDR2 FQNNGV. Germline trimming cut 8 bases from V and 6 bases from J; bases unmatched to any gene: 7. The CDR3 DNA reads TGTGCCAGCCGAAGACAGGGGGCTCCCAATGAGCAGTTCTTC. Amino acids: CASRRQGAPNEQFF.

There are a few counts of this clone. The CDR3 spells CASSYRTSARPGELFF. The CDR3 region has the DNA TGTGCCAGCAGTTACCGTACTAGCGCCCGGCCCGGGGAGCTGTTTTTT. The chain has TRBV6-6 and TRBJ2-2; 7 bases map to TRBD2. Per the germline V gene, CDR1 is MNHNY and CDR2 is SVGAGI (reference sequence). The CDR3 sequence is 16 residues long. The V gene end was trimmed by 2 bases and the J gene end by 6 bases; junction bases not matched to a gene: 9.

This chain joins TRBV5-1 and TRBJ1-1; D gene unclear. Trimming took off 4 bases at V and 8 bases at J, with 12 bases between the two ends. This CDR3 has 12 amino acids. CDR1 is SGHRS, CDR2 YFSETQ, per germline. CDR3 sequence reads: CASSTAGEEAFF. The CDR3 nucleotides read TGCGCCAGCAGCACCGCCGGGGAGGAAGCTTTCTTT. The complete variable domain, with remaining parts taken from reference TRBV5-1 and TRBJ1-1, reads KAGVTQTPRYLIKTRGQQVTLSCSPISGHRSVSWYQQTPGQGLQFLFEYFSETQRNKGNFPGRFSGRQFSNSRSEMNVSTLELGDSALYLCASSTAGEEAFFGQGTRLTVV.

The CDR3 spells CASSGTSYNEQFF. CDR3 DNA: TGTGCCAGCAGCGGGACTAGCTACAATGAGCAGTTCTTC. V gene TRBV6-1 combines with J gene TRBJ2-1; 8 nucleotides match TRBD2. Looked up from germline, CDR1 is MNHNS and CDR2 is SASEGT. This CDR3 has 13 residues. With V trimmed by 6 bases and J by 3 bases, 1 base remained unmatched.

The CDR3 sequence is CASSYGVYEQYF. For the CDR3, the DNA is TGTGCCAGCAGCTACGGGGTTTACGAGCAGTACTTC. The chain joins TRBV28 to TRBJ2-7; D is perhaps TRBD2 (5 bases). The germline V gene encodes CDR1 MDHEN and CDR2 SYDVKM. The length of the CDR3 is 12 residues. Trimming pared 6 bases from V and 4 bases from J, leaving 10 bases between.

With regard to this clone: The same CDR3 also results from other DNA sequences found in this sample. The chain links TRBV10-2 to TRBJ2-2; TRBD2 aligns across 14 bases. Germline trimming cut 4 bases from V and 5 bases from J; bases unmatched to any gene: 6. Germline CDR1 WSHSY, CDR2 SAAADI. The length of the CDR3 is 17 residues. In DNA, the CDR3 is TGCGCCAGCAGTGCTGGGACTAGCGGGAGTAGGACCGGGGAGCTGTTTTTT. It yields the protein CASSAGTSGSRTGELFF.

The chain recombines TRBV27 with TRBJ2-1, with D perhaps TRBD1 (6 bases). The CDR3 loop spans 15 amino acids. Germline CDR1 and CDR2: MNHEY and SMNVEV (reference sequence). Trimming cost V 4 bases and J 2 bases, with 12 bases left between them. The DNA of the CDR3 is TGTGCCAGCAGTTCGAGGACAGTGCCCTACAATGAGCAGTTCTTC. It specifies CASSSRTVPYNEQFF.

A few counts support this clone. V is TRBV10-1 and J is TRBJ1-4; 7 positions match TRBD1. This CDR3 contains 14 residues. CDR1 and CDR2 (germline): WNHNN, SYGVQD (reference sequence). V lost 6 bases to trimming and J lost 5 bases; unmatched junction nucleotides: 6. For the CDR3, the DNA is TGCGCCAGCAGCAGACAGGGAAGGAATGAAAAACTGTTTTTT. It yields the protein CASSRQGRNEKLFF.

The chain has TRBV25-1 and TRBJ2-3; 8 nucleotides agree with TRBD1. V shed 3 bases and J 3 bases; nucleotides not matched to a gene: 5. CDR1 and CDR2 from the germline V gene are MGHDK and SYGVNS. The CDR3 covers 15 residues. This CDR3 is CASSERQGATDTQYF. Here the CDR3 DNA reads TGTGCCAGCAGTGAGCGGCAGGGGGCAACAGATACGCAGTATTTT.

A note on this clone: Other DNA sequences in the sample encode the same CDR3. The rearrangement links TRBV29-1 to TRBJ1-1; 7 bases match TRBD1. V shed 1 base and J 4 bases; nucleotides not matched to a gene: 3. The CDR3 extends over 13 amino acids. CDR1 and CDR2 (germline): SQVTM, ANQGSEA. The CDR3 DNA is TGCAGCGTTGAAGGACAGGGTGGCACTGAAGCTTTCTTT. As protein: CSVEGQGGTEAFF. The variable domain in full, completed from reference TRBV29-1 and TRBJ1-1, reads SAVISQKPSRDICQRGTSLTIQCQVDSQVTMMFWYRQQPGQSLTLIATANQGSEATYESGFVIDKFPISRPNLTFSTLTVSNMSPEDSSIYLCSVEGQGGTEAFFGQGTRLTVV.

The chain carries TRBV7-3 and TRBJ2-7; TRBD2 matches 8 bases. J lost 4 bases, V lost 5 bases, and 4 bases had no gene match. CDR1 and CDR2 from the germline V gene are SGHTA and FQGTGA. CDR3 length: 13 residues. CDR3 loop: CASSSGSLYEQYF. CDR3 coding DNA: TGTGCCAGCAGCAGCGGGAGCCTTTACGAGCAGTACTTC.

This chain connects TRBV5-1 to TRBJ2-3; no clear D gene. Germline V lookup: CDR1 SGHRS, CDR2 YFSETQ. CDR3 length: 13 residues. Trimming pared 4 bases from V and 1 base from J, leaving 7 bases between. The CDR3 here is CASSSLRTDTQYF. The CDR3 DNA reads as TGCGCCAGCAGCAGCCTCCGCACAGATACGCAGTATTTT.

This clone has only a few counts. The rearrangement links TRBV6-1 to TRBJ1-2; 8 positions agree with TRBD1. The CDR3 is 15 amino acids. Germline trimming cut 3 bases from V and 4 bases from J; bases unmatched to any gene: 7. Germline assignment: CDR1 MNHNS and CDR2 SASEGT. CDR3 loop: CASSEAGTGTYGYTF. In DNA form, the CDR3 reads TGTGCCAGCAGTGAGGCGGGGACAGGAACCTATGGCTACACCTTC.

The V and J genes are TRBV9 and TRBJ1-5; D is perhaps TRBD1 (5 bases). Trimming stripped 3 bases from V and 4 bases from J, with 17 bases between. Germline lookup yields CDR1 SGDLS and CDR2 YYNGEE. CDR3 length equals 16 residues. This chain's CDR3 is CASSAGGDSRNQPQHF. In nucleotides, the CDR3 is TGTGCCAGCAGCGCGGGCGGGGACTCCAGAAATCAGCCCCAGCATTTT.

CDR3 DNA: TGTGCCAGCAGGGGCACTAGCGGAACCTACAATGAGCAGTTCTTC. Protein sequence: CASRGTSGTYNEQFF. The chain recombines TRBV6-1 with TRBJ2-1; TRBD2 agrees at 8 bases. V lost 6 bases and J lost 2; bases outside the gene matches: 6. In germline, CDR1 is MNHNS, CDR2 SASEGT. There are 15 residues in the CDR3.

This chain uses TRBV21-1 with TRBJ1-1; TRBD1 was called by the table and not checked on the DNA. TRBV21-1 is marked as a pseudogene. This CDR3 region has 14 residues. The CDR3, as DNA: TGTGCCAGCAGCAACGACAGGGGGAACACTGAAGCTTTCTTT. Its protein product is CASSNDRGNTEAFF.

This sequence joins TRBV2 and TRBJ2-1; 12 nucleotides agree with TRBD2. Germline-derived CDR1 and CDR2 are SNHLY and FYNNEI. V gave up 3 bases and J gave up 8 bases; unmatched junction bases: 8. This CDR3 region has 16 residues. CDR3 amino acids: CASSDSSGRARDEQFF. The CDR3 DNA reads as TGTGCCAGCAGTGATTCTAGCGGGAGGGCCAGGGATGAGCAGTTCTTC.

The CDR3 spells CASKVGGYSGANVLTF. The CDR3 DNA reads as TGCGCCAGCAAGGTTGGGGGGTACTCTGGGGCCAACGTCCTGACTTTC. This sequence joins TRBV5-1 and TRBJ2-6, with D possibly TRBD2 on 6 matching bases. Germline lookup yields CDR1 SGHRS and CDR2 YFSETQ. This CDR3 region has 16 residues. The V end lost 6 bases, the J end lost 0 bases, and 13 bases lay between the germline ends.

This rearrangement joins TRBV2 to TRBJ2-7, with no clear D. This CDR3 region has 12 residues. Trimming took off 11 bases at V and 4 bases at J, with 15 bases between the two ends. The V gene's germline CDR1 is SNHLY and CDR2 FYNNEI. For the CDR3, the DNA is TGTGCCGGAAGCAGGTGGAAGTACGAGCAGTACTTC. This sequence encodes CAGSRWKYEQYF.